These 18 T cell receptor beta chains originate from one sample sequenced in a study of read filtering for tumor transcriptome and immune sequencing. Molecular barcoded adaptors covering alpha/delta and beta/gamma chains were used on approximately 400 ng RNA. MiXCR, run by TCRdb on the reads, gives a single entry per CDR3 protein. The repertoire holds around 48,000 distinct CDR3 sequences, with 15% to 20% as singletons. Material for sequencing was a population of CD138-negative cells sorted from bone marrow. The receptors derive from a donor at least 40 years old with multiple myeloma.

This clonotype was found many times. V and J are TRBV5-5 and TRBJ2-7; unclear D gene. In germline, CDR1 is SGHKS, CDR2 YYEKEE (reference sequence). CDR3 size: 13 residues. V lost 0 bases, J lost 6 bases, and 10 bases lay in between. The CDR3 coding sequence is TGTGCCAGCAGCTTGGAGGGTTGGGTCGAGCAGTACTTC. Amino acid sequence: CASSLEGWVEQYF.

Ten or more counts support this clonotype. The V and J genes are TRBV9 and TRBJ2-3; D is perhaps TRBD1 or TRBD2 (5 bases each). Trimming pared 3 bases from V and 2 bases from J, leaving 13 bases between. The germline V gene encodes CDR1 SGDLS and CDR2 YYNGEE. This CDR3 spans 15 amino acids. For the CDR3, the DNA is TGTGCCAGCAGCGCCCGGGACGCCTACACAGATACGCAGTATTTT. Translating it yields CASSARDAYTDTQYF.

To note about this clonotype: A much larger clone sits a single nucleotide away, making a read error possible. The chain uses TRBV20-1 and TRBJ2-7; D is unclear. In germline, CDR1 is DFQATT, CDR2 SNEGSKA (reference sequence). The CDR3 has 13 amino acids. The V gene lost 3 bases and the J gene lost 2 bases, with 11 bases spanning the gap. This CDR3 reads CSASDLDAYEQYF. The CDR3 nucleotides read TGCAGTGCTAGTGATTTGGATGCCTACGAGCAGTACTTC.

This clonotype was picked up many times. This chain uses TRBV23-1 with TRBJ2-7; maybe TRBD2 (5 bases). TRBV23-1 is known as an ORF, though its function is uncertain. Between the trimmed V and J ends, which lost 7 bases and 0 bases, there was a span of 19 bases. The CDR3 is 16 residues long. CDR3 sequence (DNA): TGCGCCAGCATCCCCGGTGGAACTAGACTCTCCTACGAGCAGTACTTC. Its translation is CASIPGGTRLSYEQYF.

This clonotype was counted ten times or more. The CDR3 loop is CASGDRPGLEQYF. CDR3 nucleotides: TGTGCCAGCGGGGACAGGCCCGGCCTCGAGCAGTACTTC. The rearrangement joins TRBV3-1 to TRBJ2-7; TRBD1 agrees at 8 bases. Losses at the gene ends were 8 bases for V and 6 bases for J; bases not matched to a gene: 9. The germline CDR1 and CDR2 sequences are LGHDT and YNNKEL (reference sequence). The CDR3 length is 13 residues.

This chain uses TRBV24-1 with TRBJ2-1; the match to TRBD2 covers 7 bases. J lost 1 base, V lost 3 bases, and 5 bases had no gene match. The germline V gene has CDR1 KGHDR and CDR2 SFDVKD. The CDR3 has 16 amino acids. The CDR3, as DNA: TGTGCCACCAGTGATCCTAGCGGTGGGTCCTACAATGAGCAGTTCTTC. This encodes CATSDPSGGSYNEQFF.

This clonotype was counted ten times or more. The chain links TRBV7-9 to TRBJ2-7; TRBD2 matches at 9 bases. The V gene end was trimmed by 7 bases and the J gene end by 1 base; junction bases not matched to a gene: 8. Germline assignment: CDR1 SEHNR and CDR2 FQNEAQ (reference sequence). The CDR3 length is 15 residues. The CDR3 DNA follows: TGTGCCAGCAACAAACTAGCGGGTCCTTCCTACGAGCAGTACTTC. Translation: CASNKLAGPSYEQYF.

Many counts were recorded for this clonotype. The DNA of the CDR3 is TGCAGGCGCGTGGGGACTAGAGCATTCGGGGGACGAGAGACCCAGTACTTC. This encodes CRRVGTRAFGGRETQYF. V gene TRBV29-1 combines with J gene TRBJ2-5; 8 bases agree with TRBD2. The CDR3 length is 17 residues. CDR1 SQVTM and CDR2 ANQGSEA come from the germline V gene.

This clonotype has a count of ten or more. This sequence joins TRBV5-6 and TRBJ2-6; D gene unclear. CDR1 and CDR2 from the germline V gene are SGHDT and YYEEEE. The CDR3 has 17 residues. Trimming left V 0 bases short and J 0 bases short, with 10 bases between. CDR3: CASSLGGPLSGANVLTF. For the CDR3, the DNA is TGTGCCAGCAGCTTGGGCGGCCCACTCTCTGGGGCCAACGTCCTGACTTTC.

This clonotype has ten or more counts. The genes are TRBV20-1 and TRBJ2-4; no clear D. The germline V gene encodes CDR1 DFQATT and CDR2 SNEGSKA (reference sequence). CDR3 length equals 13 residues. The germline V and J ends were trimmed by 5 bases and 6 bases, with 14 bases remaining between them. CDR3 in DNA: TGCAGTGCTCACGCTGGGGTGTCAAACATTCAGTACTTC. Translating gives CSAHAGVSNIQYF.

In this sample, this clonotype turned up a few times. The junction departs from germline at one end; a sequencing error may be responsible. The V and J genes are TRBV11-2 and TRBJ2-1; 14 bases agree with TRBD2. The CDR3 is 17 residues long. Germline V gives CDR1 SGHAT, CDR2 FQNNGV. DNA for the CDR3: TGTGCTAGCAGCTTAGATCCCGGGACTAGCGGGAGTTATGAGCAGTTCTTC. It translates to CASSLDPGTSGSYEQFF.

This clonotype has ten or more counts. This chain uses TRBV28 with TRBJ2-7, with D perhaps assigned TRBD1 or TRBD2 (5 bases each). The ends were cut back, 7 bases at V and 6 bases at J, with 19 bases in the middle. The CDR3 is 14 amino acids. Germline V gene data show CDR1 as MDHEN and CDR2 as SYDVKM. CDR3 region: CASTPGTSGLEQYF. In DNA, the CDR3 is TGTGCCAGCACCCCCGGGACCTCGGGGCTCGAGCAGTACTTC.

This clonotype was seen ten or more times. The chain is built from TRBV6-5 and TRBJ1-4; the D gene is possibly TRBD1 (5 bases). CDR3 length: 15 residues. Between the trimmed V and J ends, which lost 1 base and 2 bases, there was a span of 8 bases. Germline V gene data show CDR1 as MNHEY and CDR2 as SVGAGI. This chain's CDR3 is CASSYLGATNEKLFF. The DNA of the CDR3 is TGTGCCAGCAGTTACTTAGGGGCGACTAATGAAAAACTGTTTTTT.

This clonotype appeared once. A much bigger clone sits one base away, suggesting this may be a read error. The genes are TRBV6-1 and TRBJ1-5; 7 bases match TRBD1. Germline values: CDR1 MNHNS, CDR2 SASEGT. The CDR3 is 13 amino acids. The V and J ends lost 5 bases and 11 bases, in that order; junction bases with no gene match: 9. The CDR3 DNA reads TGTGCCAGCAGTTATAGGAGGGGGCTGGCCCAGCATTTT. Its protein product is CASSYRRGLAQHF.

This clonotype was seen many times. CDR3 coding DNA: TGTGCCAGCAGCTTTTGGAACTCCTACAATGAGCAGTTCTTC. It encodes CASSFWNSYNEQFF. This sequence joins TRBV5-4 and TRBJ2-1; no clear D gene. Germline V gene lookup returns CDR1 SGHNT and CDR2 YYREEE (reference sequence). The ends were cut back, 2 bases at V and 0 bases at J, with 6 bases in the middle. CDR3 length equals 14 residues.

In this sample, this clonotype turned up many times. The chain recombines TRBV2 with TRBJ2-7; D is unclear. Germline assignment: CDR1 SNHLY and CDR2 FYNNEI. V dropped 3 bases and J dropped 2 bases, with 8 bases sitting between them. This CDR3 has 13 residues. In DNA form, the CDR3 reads TGTGCCAGCAGTGACAGACGGCCCTACGAGCAGTACTTC. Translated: CASSDRRPYEQYF.

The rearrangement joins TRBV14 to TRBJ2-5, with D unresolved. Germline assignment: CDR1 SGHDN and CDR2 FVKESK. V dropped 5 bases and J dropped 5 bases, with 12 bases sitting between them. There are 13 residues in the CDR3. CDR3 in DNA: TGTGCCAGCAGCTGGACCTTGGGGGAGACCCAGTACTTC. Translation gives CASSWTLGETQYF.

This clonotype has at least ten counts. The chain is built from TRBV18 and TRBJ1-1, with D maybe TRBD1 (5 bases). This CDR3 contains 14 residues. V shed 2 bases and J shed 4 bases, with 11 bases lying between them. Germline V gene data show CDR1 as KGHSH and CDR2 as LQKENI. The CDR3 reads CASSPLGQITEAFF. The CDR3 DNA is TGTGCCAGCTCACCATTAGGACAAATCACTGAAGCTTTCTTT.